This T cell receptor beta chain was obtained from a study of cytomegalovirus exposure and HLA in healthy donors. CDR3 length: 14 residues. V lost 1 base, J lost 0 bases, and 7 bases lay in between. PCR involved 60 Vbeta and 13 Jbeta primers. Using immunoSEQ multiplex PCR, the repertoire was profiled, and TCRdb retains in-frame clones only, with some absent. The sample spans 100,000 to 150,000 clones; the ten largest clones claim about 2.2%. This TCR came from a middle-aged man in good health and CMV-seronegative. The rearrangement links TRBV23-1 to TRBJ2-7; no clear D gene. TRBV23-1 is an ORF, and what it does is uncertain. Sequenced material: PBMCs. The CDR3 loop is CASSQCEASYEQYF. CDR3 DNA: TGCGCCAGCAGTCAATGTGAGGCCTCCTACGAGCAGTACTTC.